The rows below give T cell receptor beta chains drawn from one sample of a study of T cell repertoires in cytomegalovirus infection. MiXCR, applied by TCRdb to the reads, yields one record per CDR3 protein. The data show roughly 310,000 distinct CDR3 sequences, about 17% seen once. Sequencing input: PBMCs. These receptors were taken from a human donor in good health (CMV status not recorded). Some clones in this sample may be carry-over from other donors' samples. CDR3s include the opening cysteine and the closing phenylalanine or tryptophan. The order of the fields is V gene, clone size, D gene, J gene, CDR3 length, CDR3 DNA, CDR3 protein. The D gene is left open where the match is weak. Not every row has a clone size; where given, it reads once, few, many or a size class.

V: TRBV20-1
size: NA
D: NA
J: TRBJ2-7
length: 14
DNA: TGCAGTGCTGAGAGGGGGGCAGGATCCTACGAGCAGTACTTC
CDR3: CSAERGAGSYEQYF

V: TRBV19
size: NA
D: NA
J: TRBJ2-7
length: 10
DNA: TGTGCCAGGGAAAGGCGCGAGCAGTACTTC
CDR3: CARERREQYF

V: TRBV18
size: few
D: NA
J: TRBJ2-1
length: 14
DNA: TGTGCCAGCTTACCGGGACGGCAGAACAATGAGCAGTTCTTC
CDR3: CASLPGRQNNEQFF

V: TRBV5-4
size: few
D: NA
J: TRBJ2-7
length: 11
DNA: TGTGCCAGCAGCTGGGGGGACGAGCAGTACTTC
CDR3: CASSWGDEQYF

V: TRBV15
size: NA
D: NA
J: TRBJ2-7
length: 15
DNA: TGTGCCACCAGCAGAGTTCGGGGGAACTCCTACGAGCAGTACTTC
CDR3: CATSRVRGNSYEQYF

V: TRBV7-2
size: many
D: NA
J: TRBJ2-1
length: 14
DNA: TGTGCCAGCAGCCCTCAAGGGCGGGGAGATGAGCAGTTCTTC
CDR3: CASSPQGRGDEQFF

V: TRBV20-1
size: many
D: TRBD1
J: TRBJ2-3
length: 19
DNA: TGCAGTGCTAGTGCCGCCCCGGGGACAGGGGGCATGATGGCAGATACGCAGTATTTT
CDR3: CSASAAPGTGGMMADTQYF

V: TRBV12-3/TRBV12-4
size: many
D: NA
J: TRBJ2-7
length: 14
DNA: TGTGCCAGCAGTTTATCAGGGTCATCCTACGAGCAGTACTTC
CDR3: CASSLSGSSYEQYF

V: TRBV12-3/TRBV12-4
size: many
D: NA
J: TRBJ1-5
length: 13
DNA: TGTGCCAGCAGTTTAGCGCATCGGCAGCCCCAGCATTTT
CDR3: CASSLAHRQPQHF

V: TRBV6-6
size: NA
D: NA
J: TRBJ2-7
length: 12
DNA: TGTGCCAGCAGTTACTTCAGGGACGAGCAGTACTTC
CDR3: CASSYFRDEQYF

V: TRBV7-9
size: many
D: NA
J: TRBJ2-4
length: 12
DNA: TGTGCCAGCAGCTCACGAGGGGACATTCAGTACTTC
CDR3: CASSSRGDIQYF

V: TRBV12-5
size: many
D: NA
J: TRBJ2-3
length: 14
DNA: TGTGCTAGTGGTTTGCTTGGAACCCGGAATACGCAGTATTTT
CDR3: CASGLLGTRNTQYF

V: TRBV19
size: few
D: TRBD1
J: TRBJ2-1
length: 16
DNA: TGTGCCAGTAGCCCTTGGGACAGGGCGTCCCCGGATGAGCAGTTCTTC
CDR3: CASSPWDRASPDEQFF

V: TRBV18
size: NA
D: TRBD2
J: TRBJ2-5
length: 16
DNA: TGTGCCAGCTCACCGCTAGCGGGGGTAAACCAAGAGACCCAGTACTTC
CDR3: CASSPLAGVNQETQYF

V: TRBV7-9
size: many
D: TRBD2
J: TRBJ2-2
length: 15
DNA: TGTGCCAGCAGCGGACTAGCGGGGAGCACCGGGGAGCTGTTTTTT
CDR3: CASSGLAGSTGELFF

V: TRBV27
size: few
D: NA
J: TRBJ1-1
length: 14
DNA: TGTGCCAGCAGTTCCAGGGACGAACTGACTGAAGCTTTCTTT
CDR3: CASSSRDELTEAFF

V: TRBV4-2
size: NA
D: TRBD2
J: TRBJ2-5
length: 14
DNA: TGTGCCAGCAGCGTTAGCGGGGCTGGGAAGACCCAGTACTTC
CDR3: CASSVSGAGKTQYF

V: TRBV15
size: many
D: NA
J: TRBJ2-7
length: 14
DNA: TGTGCCACCAGCAGAGTTTCTAGCTCCTACGAGCAGTACTTC
CDR3: CATSRVSSSYEQYF

V: TRBV4-1
size: few
D: TRBD2
J: TRBJ2-5
length: 21
DNA: TGCGCCAGCACGCGACTAGCGGGGGGGTCTTGGGGTCGGGGCAAAGAGGAGACCCAGTACTTC
CDR3: CASTRLAGGSWGRGKEETQYF

V: TRBV7-6
size: NA
D: NA
J: TRBJ2-7
length: 16
DNA: TGTGCCAGCAGCTTAATGGGAGACAGCAGTCCTCTCGAGCAGTACTTC
CDR3: CASSLMGDSSPLEQYF

V: TRBV28
size: many
D: TRBD1
J: TRBJ2-7
length: 15
DNA: TGTGCCAGCAGTCCCCCCGGGACAGGGGGCTACGAGCAGTACTTC
CDR3: CASSPPGTGGYEQYF

V: TRBV7-2
size: many
D: NA
J: TRBJ1-4
length: 15
DNA: TGTGCCAGCAGCCAAGGGGGGGCGACACCTGAAAAACTGTTTTTT
CDR3: CASSQGGATPEKLFF

V: TRBV12-3/TRBV12-4
size: NA
D: TRBD2
J: TRBJ2-5
length: 15
DNA: TGTGCCAGCAGCTGGGGGGGGAGCCTCCAAGAGACCCAGTACTTC
CDR3: CASSWGGSLQETQYF

V: TRBV7-7
size: NA
D: TRBD1
J: TRBJ2-2
length: 15
DNA: TGTGCTAGCAGCCAAGACAGGGGGACCACCGGGGAGCTGTTTTTT
CDR3: CASSQDRGTTGELFF

V: TRBV12-3/TRBV12-4
size: few
D: TRBD1
J: TRBJ2-7
length: 15
DNA: TGTGCCAGCAGTCCCCAGGGGACAGGGCCCTACGAGCAGTACTTC
CDR3: CASSPQGTGPYEQYF

V: TRBV2
size: NA
D: NA
J: TRBJ2-7
length: 13
DNA: TGTGCCAGCAGTGTTGACGGACCCTCCGAGCAGTACTTC
CDR3: CASSVDGPSEQYF

V: TRBV6-2/TRBV6-3
size: few
D: NA
J: TRBJ1-1
length: 15
DNA: TGTGCCAGCAGTTACCTCGGACCCCCGGACACTGAAGCTTTCTTT
CDR3: CASSYLGPPDTEAFF

V: TRBV11-2
size: many
D: NA
J: TRBJ2-1
length: 16
DNA: TGTGCCAGCAGCCTATATCGACAGGCTCGCTACAATGAGCAGTTCTTC
CDR3: CASSLYRQARYNEQFF

V: TRBV7-8
size: many
D: NA
J: TRBJ2-5
length: 14
DNA: TGTGCCAGCAGCTTGCAGGGGTGGCAAGAGACCCAGTACTTC
CDR3: CASSLQGWQETQYF

V: TRBV7-9
size: NA
D: NA
J: TRBJ2-3
length: 16
DNA: TGTGCCAGCAGCTTAGACGGGGCACGAAAGTTGGATACGCAGTATTTT
CDR3: CASSLDGARKLDTQYF

V: TRBV7-6
size: NA
D: NA
J: TRBJ2-2
length: 17
DNA: TGTGCCAGCAGCCCACATCCCGGGACGGTGAACACCGGGGAGCTGTTTTTT
CDR3: CASSPHPGTVNTGELFF

V: TRBV4-1
size: NA
D: NA
J: TRBJ1-4
length: 16
DNA: TGCGCCAGCAGCCAAGGAGCGGGGGCCGGAGGTGAAAAACTGTTTTTT
CDR3: CASSQGAGAGGEKLFF

V: TRBV5-4
size: few
D: NA
J: TRBJ1-4
length: 15
DNA: TGTGCCAGCAGCCCAGGAGGCGCCCAAGGTGAAAAACTGTTTTTT
CDR3: CASSPGGAQGEKLFF

V: TRBV5-6
size: many
D: NA
J: TRBJ1-2
length: 15
DNA: TGTGCCAGCAGCTTGGTAGGGCTTGCGGCAGCCCTCGACACCTTC
CDR3: CASSLVGLAAALDTF

V: TRBV4-3
size: many
D: TRBD2
J: TRBJ2-1
length: 16
DNA: TGCGCCAGCAGCCAAGCATCGGGAGGATCCTACAATGAGCAGTTCTTC
CDR3: CASSQASGGSYNEQFF

V: TRBV6-1
size: few
D: TRBD1
J: TRBJ2-3
length: 15
DNA: TGTGCCAGCAGTCATGGGACAGGGGGCACAGATACGCAGTATTTT
CDR3: CASSHGTGGTDTQYF

V: TRBV10-3
size: many
D: NA
J: TRBJ2-5
length: 12
DNA: TGTGCCATCAGTGCCGGGACCCCGGCTCAGTACTTC
CDR3: CAISAGTPAQYF

V: TRBV4-1
size: few
D: TRBD1
J: TRBJ1-5
length: 17
DNA: TGCGCCAGCAGCCCGATATACGGGGACAGGGCCAATCAGCCCCAGCATTTT
CDR3: CASSPIYGDRANQPQHF

V: TRBV9
size: few
D: NA
J: TRBJ2-5
length: 15
DNA: TGTGCCAGCAGCGTAAGCCTAGCGAGACAAGAGACCCAGTACTTC
CDR3: CASSVSLARQETQYF

V: TRBV5-1
size: few
D: NA
J: TRBJ1-5
length: 13
DNA: TGCGCCAGCAGGGGTGCTCCGGATCAGCCCCAGCATTTT
CDR3: CASRGAPDQPQHF

V: TRBV28
size: many
D: NA
J: TRBJ2-5
length: 15
DNA: TGTGCCAGCAGTTTCCCGTGGGGCAACCAAGAGACCCAGTACTTC
CDR3: CASSFPWGNQETQYF

V: TRBV20-1
size: few
D: NA
J: TRBJ2-1
length: 12
DNA: TGCAGTGAGAGATCAACTACAGATGAGCAGTTCTTC
CDR3: CSERSTTDEQFF

V: TRBV7-9
size: few
D: NA
J: TRBJ1-1
length: 14
DNA: TGTGCCAGCAGTCCTCAAGCAGTGAACACTGAAGCTTTCTTT
CDR3: CASSPQAVNTEAFF

V: TRBV6-6
size: many
D: NA
J: TRBJ1-4
length: 15
DNA: NA
CDR3: CASSSSTGSGEKLFF

V: TRBV4-2
size: NA
D: NA
J: TRBJ1-5
length: 14
DNA: TGTGCCAGCAGCCAAGAACCCGAGAATCAGCCCCAGCATTTT
CDR3: CASSQEPENQPQHF

V: TRBV5-6
size: NA
D: NA
J: TRBJ2-3
length: 15
DNA: TGTGCCAGCACCGGACAGTGGGGGACCACAGATACGCAGTATTTT
CDR3: CASTGQWGTTDTQYF

V: TRBV4-1
size: many
D: NA
J: TRBJ2-7
length: 14
DNA: TGCGCCAGCAGCCAAGAAGGAGCGGGCTACGAGCAGTACTTC
CDR3: CASSQEGAGYEQYF

V: TRBV29-1
size: few
D: TRBD1
J: TRBJ2-7
length: 15
DNA: TGCAGCGTCTCTTCACAGGGGGCAACACGGAACGAGCAGTACTTC
CDR3: CSVSSQGATRNEQYF